This T cell receptor beta chain was captured by sequencing in a study of technical replicates of blood from a few donors. The table came from immunoSEQ multiplex PCR; TCRdb's copy has only in-frame clones and leaves some out. The sample includes 59,000 or so clones, roughly 93% seen only once; the top ten take 4.2%. Germline-derived CDR1 and CDR2 are SGHRS and YFSETQ. V was pared by 0 bases and J by 0 bases, with 7 bases between. This CDR3 is built from 15 residues. The clonotype comes from a human donor in good health. Some clones in this sample may be carry-over from other donors' samples. The sample comprised PBMCs. The chain recombines TRBV5-1 with TRBJ1-3; D ambiguous. This chain's CDR3 is CASSLASDSGNTIYF. The CDR3 nucleotides read TGCGCCAGCAGCTTGGCCAGTGACTCTGGAAACACCATATATTTT.